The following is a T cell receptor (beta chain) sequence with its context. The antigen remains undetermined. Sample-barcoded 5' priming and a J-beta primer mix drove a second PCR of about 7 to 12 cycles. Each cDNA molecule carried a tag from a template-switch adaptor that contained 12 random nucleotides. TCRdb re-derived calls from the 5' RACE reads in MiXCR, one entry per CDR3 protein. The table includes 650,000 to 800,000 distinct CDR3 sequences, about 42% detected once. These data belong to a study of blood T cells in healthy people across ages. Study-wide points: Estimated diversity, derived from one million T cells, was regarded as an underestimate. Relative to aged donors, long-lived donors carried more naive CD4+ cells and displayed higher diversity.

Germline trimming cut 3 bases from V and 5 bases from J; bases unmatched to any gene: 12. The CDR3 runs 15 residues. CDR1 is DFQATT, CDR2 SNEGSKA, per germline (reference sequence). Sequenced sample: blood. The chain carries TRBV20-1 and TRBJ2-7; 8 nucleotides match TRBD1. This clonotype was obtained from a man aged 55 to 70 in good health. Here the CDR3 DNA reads TGCAGTGCTAGTACCAGGGGGCCGGAGTCTCACGAGCAGTACTTC. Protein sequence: CSASTRGPESHEQYF.